This T cell receptor (beta chain) was found in a study of T cell repertoires in cytomegalovirus infection. Study-wide background: From public TCR beta signatures came an indication of both CMV infection and matching HLA type. Points from the study as a whole: The study identified carriers of CMV plus the relevant HLA from cumulative public TCR beta family frequency. Clonotypes of TCR beta that were HLA-C-restricted and CMV-specific dominated the ex vivo response.

This clonotype was observed a few times. The antigen is undetermined. TCRdb re-analysed the reads in MiXCR, keeping a single row per CDR3 protein. There are hundreds of thousands of distinct CDR3 sequences in the sample; roughly 17% occur only once, and about 12% lies in the top ten. The CDR3 has 17 residues. V gave up 2 bases and J gave up 0 bases, with 15 bases separating them. Input material: PBMCs. The rearrangement links TRBV12-3 or TRBV12-4 to TRBJ2-3, with D tentatively TRBD1 or TRBD2 (5 bases each). The TCR comes from a human donor in good health (CMV status not recorded). Some clones in this sample may be carry-over from other donors' samples. CDR3 nucleotide sequence: TGTGCCAGCAGTTTAAGGGACGGTTTAGGTAGCACAGATACGCAGTATTTT. Protein: CASSLRDGLGSTDTQYF.